This T cell receptor beta chain derives from a study of T cell responses to AZD1222 COVID-19 vaccine. Of note for this clone: Its antigen remains unidentified.

The CDR3 extends over 14 amino acids. V lost 5 bases to trimming and J lost 2 bases, with 12 bases between them. Germline CDR1 MNHEY, CDR2 SVGAGI. Profiled with immunoSEQ multiplex PCR; TCRdb holds only in-frame clones, not every one. The sample holds some 140,000 clones, approximately 87% seen once. Study observations and caveats: CD4 TCRs linked to vaccination spanned spike, dominating at 160-218 and 743-854.

V and J are TRBV6-5 and TRBJ1-1, with D unclear. The TCR was taken from an adult in good health. This specimen consisted of peripheral blood, obtained on day 0 of MenACWY control vaccination. DNA for the CDR3: TGTGCCAGCAGTCGGATAGGTTTAAACACTGAAGCTTTCTTT. It encodes CASSRIGLNTEAFF.